These T cell receptor beta chains were read from a single sample in a study of blood T cell repertoires in COVID-19. Generated by immunoSEQ multiplex PCR, the TCRdb table keeps only in-frame clones and is missing some. Among around 310,000 clones listed, 90% were seen once. The material sequenced was peripheral blood. The receptors shown here come from a woman aged 40 to 50 with COVID-19, enrolled during active disease. Each CDR3 is given with its conserved first and last residue. A D gene is named only where the DNA matches it firmly. Clone size is shown for a subset of rows, as once, few, many or a class of expanded clone.

TRBV7-3	TRBD1	-	TRBJ1-1	CASSLYGPGQGELRGQNTEAFF	TGTGCCAGCAGCTTATACGGTCCGGGACAGGGTGAGTTGAGAGGACAGAACACTGAAGCTTTCTTT
TRBV12-3/TRBV12-4	-	-	TRBJ2-7	CASRGLSYEQYF	TGTGCCAGCAGGGGCCTCTCCTACGAGCAGTACTTC
TRBV19	-	-	TRBJ2-3	CASRKIGDTQYF	TGTGCCAGTAGGAAGATCGGGGATACGCAGTATTTT
TRBV6-5	TRBD1	-	TRBJ1-5	CASAQGGNQPQHF	TGTGCCAGCGCACAGGGGGGCAATCAGCCCCAGCATTTT
TRBV9	-	-	TRBJ1-2	CASSYRDVRDGYTF	TGTGCCAGCAGTTACAGGGACGTTCGGGATGGCTACACCTTC
TRBV28	TRBD1	-	TRBJ2-7	CASRLGQAYEQYF	TGTGCCAGCCGACTGGGACAGGCCTACGAGCAGTACTTC
TRBV19	TRBD2	-	TRBJ2-1	CASSTTSGVYNEQFF	TGTGCCAGTAGTACGACTAGCGGAGTCTACAATGAGCAGTTCTTC
TRBV7-3	-	-	TRBJ2-7	CASSLSAGPYEQYF	TGTGCCAGCAGCTTAAGCGCAGGGCCCTACGAGCAGTACTTC
TRBV6-2/TRBV6-3	TRBD1	-	TRBJ2-4	CASSSTWPRQGEGKNIQYF	TGTGCCAGCAGTTCCACATGGCCCCGACAGGGCGAGGGCAAAAACATTCAGTACTTC
TRBV29-1	-	-	TRBJ2-1	CSVEVAEANNEQFF	TGCAGCGTTGAGGTAGCGGAGGCGAACAATGAGCAGTTCTTC
TRBV6-2/TRBV6-3	TRBD2	-	TRBJ2-3	CASSYRQRGFSTDTQYF	TGTGCCAGCAGTTACCGCCAGCGGGGGTTTTCCACAGATACGCAGTATTTT
TRBV18	TRBD1	-	TRBJ2-4	CASSLLGGESKNIQYF	TGTGCCAGCTCGCTCTTAGGGGGCGAATCCAAAAACATTCAGTACTTC
TRBV3-1/TRBV3-2	TRBD1	-	TRBJ2-7	CASSPWTGGREQYF	TGTGCCAGCAGCCCTTGGACAGGGGGGCGCGAGCAGTACTTC
TRBV2	-	-	TRBJ2-5	CASSEWPEETQYF	TGTGCCAGCAGTGAATGGCCAGAAGAGACCCAGTACTTC
TRBV12-5	TRBD2	-	TRBJ2-3	CASVPAQASGRGDTQYF	TGTGCTAGTGTCCCGGCCCAGGCTAGCGGGCGAGGGGATACGCAGTATTTT
TRBV6-5	TRBD1	-	TRBJ2-7	CASRAGQDLYEQYF	TGTGCCAGCAGAGCAGGACAGGACCTCTACGAGCAGTACTTC
TRBV7-2	-	-	TRBJ1-1	CASSLFRTEAFF	TGTGCCAGCAGCTTATTTAGAACTGAAGCTTTCTTT
TRBV9	TRBD1	-	TRBJ2-5	CASSATDQRDRGKETQYF	TGTGCCAGCAGCGCAACTGACCAACGGGACAGGGGGAAAGAGACCCAGTACTTC
TRBV27	-	-	TRBJ2-2	CASKEDGYTGELFF	TGTGCCAGCAAGGAGGACGGTTACACCGGGGAGCTGTTTTTT
TRBV6-2/TRBV6-3	-	-	TRBJ1-1	CASSLSHTEAFF	TGTGCCAGCAGTTTGAGCCACACTGAAGCTTTCTTT
TRBV18	-	-	TRBJ1-2	CASSPGVGYTF	TGTGCCAGCTCACCCGGGGTTGGCTACACCTTC
TRBV19	-	-	TRBJ1-5	CASSIRDQPQHF	TGTGCCAGTAGTATCAGGGATCAGCCCCAGCATTTT
TRBV7-2	TRBD2	-	TRBJ2-1	CASSMGLAGGLGNEQFF	TGTGCCAGCAGCATGGGACTAGCGGGGGGGCTAGGCAATGAGCAGTTCTTC
TRBV7-6	TRBD1	-	TRBJ1-3	CASSLGQGAGNTIYF	TGTGCCAGCAGCTTAGGACAGGGTGCTGGAAACACCATATATTTT
TRBV7-6	-	few	TRBJ1-6	CASSLVFGGGGSPLHF	TGTGCCAGCAGCTTAGTGTTCGGGGGAGGAGGTTCACCCCTCCACTTT
TRBV27	-	once	TRBJ2-5	CASSGTYQETQYF	TGTGCCAGCAGTGGGACATACCAAGAGACCCAGTACTTC
TRBV27	-	-	TRBJ2-1	CASSAETRKSYNEQFF	TGTGCCAGCAGTGCCGAGACTCGAAAATCTTACAATGAGCAGTTCTTC
TRBV30	TRBD1	-	TRBJ1-2	CAWSLGGANGYTF	TGTGCCTGGAGTCTAGGGGGCGCAAATGGCTACACCTTC
TRBV9	-	-	TRBJ1-1	CASSVVRERVMNTEAFF	TGTGCCAGCAGCGTAGTCAGGGAAAGGGTCATGAACACTGAAGCTTTCTTT